This T cell receptor beta chain was identified in a study of cytotoxic CD8 clonotypes in ibrutinib-treated CLL. Background on the study: The samples contained over 250,000 productive templates on average. They also contained an average of roughly 99,000 productive rearrangements. Whole-study findings and limits: Clonality was higher at baseline than in age-matched healthy donors and tracked circulating CD8+ T-cell counts. With treatment, public clonotypes, which were uncommon, either contracted or remained stable.

Clones were sequenced by immunoSEQ multiplex PCR, and TCRdb holds only the in-frame ones, with some missing. This repertoire shows 70,000 to 80,000 clones, 80% found once; its top ten account for less than 9%. About this clone itself: Its antigen is currently unknown.

The sample here was PBMCs, taken at disease progression, from a patient treated with ibrutinib. The TCR comes from a human donor with chronic lymphocytic leukemia.

The DNA of the CDR3 is TGTGCCAGCAGTGACCTGGGCGGGCTGGGGACTGAAGCTTTCTTT. This encodes CASSDLGGLGTEAFF. The chain carries TRBV6-1 and TRBJ1-1; D is ambiguous. The CDR3 has 15 residues. The V and J ends lost 3 bases and 5 bases respectively, with 16 bases between them. Per the germline V gene, CDR1 is MNHNS and CDR2 is SASEGT.